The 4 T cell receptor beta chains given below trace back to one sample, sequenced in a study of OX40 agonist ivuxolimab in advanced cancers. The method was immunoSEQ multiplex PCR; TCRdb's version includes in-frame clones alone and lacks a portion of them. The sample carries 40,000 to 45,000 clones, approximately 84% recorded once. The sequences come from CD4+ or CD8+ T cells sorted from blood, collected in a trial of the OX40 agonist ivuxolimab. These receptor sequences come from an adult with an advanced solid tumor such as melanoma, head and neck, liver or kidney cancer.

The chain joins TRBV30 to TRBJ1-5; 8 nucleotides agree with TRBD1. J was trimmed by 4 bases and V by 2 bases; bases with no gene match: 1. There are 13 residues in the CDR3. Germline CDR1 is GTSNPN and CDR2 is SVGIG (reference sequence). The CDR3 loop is CAWSWTGNQPQHF. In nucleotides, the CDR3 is TGTGCCTGGAGTTGGACAGGGAATCAGCCCCAGCATTTT.

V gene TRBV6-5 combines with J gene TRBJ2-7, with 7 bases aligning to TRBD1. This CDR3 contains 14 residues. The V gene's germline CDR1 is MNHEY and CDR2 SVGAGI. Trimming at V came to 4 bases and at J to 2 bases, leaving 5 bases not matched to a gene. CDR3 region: CASSLTTGTYEQYF. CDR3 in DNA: TGTGCCAGCAGTTTGACGACAGGGACCTACGAGCAGTACTTC.

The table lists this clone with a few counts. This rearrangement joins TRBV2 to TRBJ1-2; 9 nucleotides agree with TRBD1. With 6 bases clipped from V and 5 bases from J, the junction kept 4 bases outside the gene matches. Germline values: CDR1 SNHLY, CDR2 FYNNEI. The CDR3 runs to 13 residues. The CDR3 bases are TGTGCCAGCAGGGCCGGGACAGGGTATGGCTACACCTTC. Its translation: CASRAGTGYGYTF.

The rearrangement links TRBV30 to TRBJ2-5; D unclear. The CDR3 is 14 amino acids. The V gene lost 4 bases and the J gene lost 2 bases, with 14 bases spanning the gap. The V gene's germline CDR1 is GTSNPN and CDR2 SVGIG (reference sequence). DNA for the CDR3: TGTGCCTGGAAGAGGACGGTAGCTCAAGAGACCCAGTACTTC. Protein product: CAWKRTVAQETQYF.